Following are 7 T cell receptor beta chains from one sample sequenced in a study of T cells in Graves' hyperthyroidism and ophthalmopathy. Researchers took RNA transcripts and amplified the TCR beta CDR3 regions from them. Primed by the HTBI set, a first-round RT-PCR was run on the TCR CDR3. TCRdb ran MiXCR on the multiplex PCR reads and lists one entry per CDR3 protein. In the table there are hundreds of thousands of distinct CDR3 sequences, about 45% of which are singletons. Sequenced: peripheral blood or thyroid tissue (not recorded which). The origin of the receptors is an adult man with Graves' disease, either hyperthyroidism or ophthalmopathy (not recorded which).

This clonotype came up once. At one boundary the junction diverges from the germline segment, which might be a read error. This chain uses TRBV7-8 with TRBJ1-4, with 9 bases that match TRBD1. The CDR3 has 18 residues. Germline V gene sequence: CDR1 SGHVS, CDR2 FQNEAQ. CDR3 nucleotides: TGTGCCAGCGCGTTTGGGACAGGGATATTCACTCCTAATAAAAAACTGTTTTTT. Protein sequence: CASAFGTGIFTPNKKLFF.

The chain couples TRBV24-1 to TRBJ2-7; D is undetermined. Trimming left V 3 bases short and J 7 bases short, with 18 bases between. Germline CDR1 is KGHDR and CDR2 is SFDVKD. The CDR3 has 15 amino acids. The chain's CDR3 is CATSDPLSSYNEQYF. The CDR3 region has the DNA TGTGCCACCAGTGATCCATTGAGCTCCTACAATGAGCAGTACTTC.

This clonotype was seen at least ten times. The rearrangement uses TRBV2 and TRBJ2-7; unclear D gene. Trimming shortened V by 3 bases and J by 7 bases, and 16 bases separated the two germline ends. CDR1 and CDR2 from the germline V gene are SNHLY and FYNNEI. The CDR3 has 14 residues. In DNA form, the CDR3 reads TGTGCCAGCAGTGACGGCCAGGAGCCAAAGGAGCAGTACTTC. Translation: CASSDGQEPKEQYF.

By share of the sample, this clonotype is medium-sized. This sequence joins TRBV29-1 and TRBJ1-1; 7 bases fit TRBD1. Germline CDR1 SQVTM, CDR2 ANQGSEA. Germline trimming cut 3 bases from V and 1 base from J; bases unmatched to any gene: 17. There are 18 residues in the CDR3. The chain's CDR3 is CSVETYRQGRIPNTEAFF. CDR3 DNA: TGCAGCGTTGAGACCTACCGACAGGGAAGGATCCCGAACACTGAAGCTTTCTTT.

A few counts support this clonotype. One end of the junction does not line up with germline, which may come from a read error. This chain links TRBV10-3 with TRBJ2-7; possibly TRBD1 or TRBD2 for D (5 bases each). CDR3 size: 15 residues. Germline lookup yields CDR1 ENHRY and CDR2 SYGVKD. CDR3 in amino acids: CASSYNRGRGYEQYF. CDR3 DNA sequence: TGTGCCAGCAGTTACAACCGGGGCCGGGGCTACGAGCAGTACTTC.

The chain combines TRBV10-1 with TRBJ1-1; D gene ambiguous. Germline-derived CDR1 and CDR2 are WNHNN and SYGVQD (reference sequence). CDR3 length: 18 residues. Trimming cost V 0 bases and J 0 bases, with 17 bases left between them. CDR3 sequence (DNA): TGCGCCAGCAGTGAGTCAAGAGACAACGTCCGCATGAACACTGAAGCTTTCTTT. Protein: CASSESRDNVRMNTEAFF.

Details on this clonotype: A junction boundary mismatches the germline segment, possibly from a read error. The chain recombines TRBV25-1 with TRBJ2-7; a possible D gene is TRBD2 (6 bases). Germline assignment: CDR1 MGHDK and CDR2 SYGVNS. The CDR3 is 15 residues long. The CDR3 sequence is CASSQKGLLSYEQYF. The DNA of the CDR3 is TGCGCCAGCAGCCAAAAGGGACTCCTCTCCTACGAGCAGTACTTC.